The entry below describes one TCR beta chain. V was shortened by 6 bases and J by 1 base, with 9 bases between the two germline ends. Per germline, CDR1 LGHDT and CDR2 YNNKEL (reference sequence). This CDR3 spans 13 amino acids. Per the original data handling: Amplifying reference gene primers gave estimates of nucleated cell counts. The protocol was immunoSEQ multiplex PCR, while the TCRdb copy is restricted to in-frame clones and leaves out a portion. V, J and clone size reflect that table, while D and trimming were determined from the DNA. This sample carries more than 85,000 clones, approximately 85% of them seen once, and the ten largest clones take around 10%. The data originate from a study of blood T cell repertoires in COVID-19. Study in general: From the United States, Italy and Spain came samples of acute and convalescent COVID-19. T cells, B-cell-depleted T cells, or PBMCs supplied cDNA or gDNA.

The receptor comes from a middle-aged man with active or convalescent COVID-19. The sequencing sample was made of peripheral blood. The V gene is TRBV3-1 (or the pseudogene TRBV3-2), the J gene TRBJ1-1; maybe TRBD1 (5 bases). This CDR3 reads CASSLGQNTEAFF. CDR3 coding DNA: TGTGCCAGCAGTCTCGGACAGAACACTGAAGCTTTCTTT.